This T cell receptor beta chain emerged from a study of Graves' ophthalmopathy and Graves' hyperthyroidism. The V end lost 10 bases, the J end lost 9 bases, and 15 bases lay between the germline ends. The germline gives CDR1 MRHNA, CDR2 SNTAGT. This CDR3 has 11 amino acids. Pregnancy or lactation, uncontrolled infections and other autoimmune diseases were grounds for excluding patients. CDR3 regions of TCR beta were amplified from RNA transcripts. The first-round RT-PCR employed HTBI primers together with the Qiagen OneStep RT-PCR kit. A multiplex PCR was then performed as the second round. TCRdb re-derived calls from the multiplex PCR reads in MiXCR, one entry per CDR3 protein. The sample holds about 400,000 distinct CDR3 sequences, around 17% seen once. This clonotype has ten or more counts.

The sample comprised peripheral blood. The rearrangement uses TRBV6-4 and TRBJ1-1; tentative D call: TRBD1 (6 bases). The clonotype was recovered from a woman younger than 35 with Graves' ophthalmopathy. CDR3 amino acids: CAILSDRKAFF. CDR3 in DNA: TGTGCCATCCTGAGCGACAGGAAAGCTTTCTTT.